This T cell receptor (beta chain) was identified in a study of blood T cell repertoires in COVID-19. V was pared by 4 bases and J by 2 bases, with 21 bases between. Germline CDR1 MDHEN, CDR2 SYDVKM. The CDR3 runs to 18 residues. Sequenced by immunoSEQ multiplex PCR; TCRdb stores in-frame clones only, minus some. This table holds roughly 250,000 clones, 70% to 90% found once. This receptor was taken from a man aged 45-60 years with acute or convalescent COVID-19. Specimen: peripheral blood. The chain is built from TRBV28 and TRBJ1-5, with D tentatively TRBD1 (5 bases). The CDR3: CASSSLTGRRGRNQPQHF. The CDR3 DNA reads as TGTGCCAGCAGTTCCCTCACCGGACGGAGGGGTCGCAATCAGCCCCAGCATTTT.